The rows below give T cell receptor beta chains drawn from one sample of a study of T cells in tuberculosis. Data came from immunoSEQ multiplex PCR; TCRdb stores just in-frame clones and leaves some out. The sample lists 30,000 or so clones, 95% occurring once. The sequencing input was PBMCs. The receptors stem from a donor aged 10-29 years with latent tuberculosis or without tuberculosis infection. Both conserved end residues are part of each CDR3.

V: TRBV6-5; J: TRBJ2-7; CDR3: CASSRGQAREQYF
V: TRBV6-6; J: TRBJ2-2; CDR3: CASSFREMNTGELFF
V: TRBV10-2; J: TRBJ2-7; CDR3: CASSLGTSVGEQYF
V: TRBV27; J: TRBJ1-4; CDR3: CASSSGGTNEKLFF
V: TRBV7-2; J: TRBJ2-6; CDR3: CASSPQGSGANVLTF
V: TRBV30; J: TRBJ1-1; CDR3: CAWSTGGILNTEAFF
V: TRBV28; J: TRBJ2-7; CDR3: CASSGTTSGSYEQYF
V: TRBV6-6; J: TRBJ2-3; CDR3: CASSYSSGDSTDTQYF
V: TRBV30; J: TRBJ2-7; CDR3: CAWGAGTTPYEQYF
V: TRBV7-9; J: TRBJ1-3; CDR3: CASSPQVLSGNTIYF
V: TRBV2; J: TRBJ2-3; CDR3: CANSRTGDTDTQYF
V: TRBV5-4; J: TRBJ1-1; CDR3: CASSSVGDTEAFF
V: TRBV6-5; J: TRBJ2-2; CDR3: CASRPDRSTGELFF
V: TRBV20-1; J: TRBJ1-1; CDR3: CSAGRNTEAFF
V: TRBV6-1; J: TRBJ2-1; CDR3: CASYLSGGPYEQFF